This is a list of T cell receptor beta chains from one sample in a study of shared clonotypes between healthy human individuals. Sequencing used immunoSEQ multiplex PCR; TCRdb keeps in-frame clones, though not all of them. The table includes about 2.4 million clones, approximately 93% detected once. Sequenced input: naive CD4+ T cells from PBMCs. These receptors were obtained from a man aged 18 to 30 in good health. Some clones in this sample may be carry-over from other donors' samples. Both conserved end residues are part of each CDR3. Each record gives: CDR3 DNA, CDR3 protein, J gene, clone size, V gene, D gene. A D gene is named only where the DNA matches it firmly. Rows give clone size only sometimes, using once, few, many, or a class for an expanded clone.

CDR3nt: TGTGCCAGCAGTGAAGATATTCCAGGCGCAGGGACCCAGTACTTC
CDR3aa: CASSEDIPGAGTQYF
j_gene: TRBJ2-5
abundance: -
v_gene: TRBV6-1
d_gene: -

CDR3nt: TGTGCCAGCAGCTTAACGAGCAGTCCCTCTGGGGCCAACGTCCTGACTTTC
CDR3aa: CASSLTSSPSGANVLTF
j_gene: TRBJ2-6
abundance: -
v_gene: TRBV7-3
d_gene: -

CDR3nt: TGTGCCAGCAGTGAAGACGAGGGGCCCCAGCATTTT
CDR3aa: CASSEDEGPQHF
j_gene: TRBJ1-5
abundance: -
v_gene: TRBV2
d_gene: -

CDR3nt: TGTGCCAGCAGCTTGAGGGACAGGGGAAATCAGCCCCAGCATTTT
CDR3aa: CASSLRDRGNQPQHF
j_gene: TRBJ1-5
abundance: -
v_gene: TRBV5-6
d_gene: TRBD1

CDR3nt: TGTGCCAGCACAGGGGAAACCGGTTCACCCCTCCACTTT
CDR3aa: CASTGETGSPLHF
j_gene: TRBJ1-6
abundance: -
v_gene: TRBV6-5
d_gene: -

CDR3nt: TGTGCCATCAGTGGGTCGGAGAACACTGAAGCTTTCTTT
CDR3aa: CAISGSENTEAFF
j_gene: TRBJ1-1
abundance: -
v_gene: TRBV10-3
d_gene: -

CDR3nt: TGTGCCATCAGTGTGCGGGAGGCGGGGGAGACCCAGTACTTC
CDR3aa: CAISVREAGETQYF
j_gene: TRBJ2-5
abundance: -
v_gene: TRBV10-3
d_gene: TRBD2

CDR3nt: TGTGCCAGCAGTAAAACTGCTAACTATGGCTACACCTTC
CDR3aa: CASSKTANYGYTF
j_gene: TRBJ1-2
abundance: -
v_gene: TRBV2
d_gene: -

CDR3nt: TGTGCCAGCAGTTTAAGGGGCCCCGCAAGCACAGATACGCAGTATTTT
CDR3aa: CASSLRGPASTDTQYF
j_gene: TRBJ2-3
abundance: -
v_gene: TRBV28
d_gene: -

CDR3nt: TGTGCCAGCAGAAAGACAGGGGGCCCTCAGCCCCAGCATTTT
CDR3aa: CASRKTGGPQPQHF
j_gene: TRBJ1-5
abundance: -
v_gene: TRBV27
d_gene: TRBD1

CDR3nt: TGTGCCAGCAGTGGTCGGCTAGCGGGAGTGGCTGAGCAGTTCTTC
CDR3aa: CASSGRLAGVAEQFF
j_gene: TRBJ2-1
abundance: -
v_gene: TRBV2
d_gene: TRBD2

CDR3nt: TGTGCCAGTAGCGAGGCCGGGACGCCCAACACCGGGGAGCTGTTTTTT
CDR3aa: CASSEAGTPNTGELFF
j_gene: TRBJ2-2
abundance: -
v_gene: TRBV19
d_gene: -

CDR3nt: TGTGCCAGCAGTTTGGGACTAGCGGGAGTAGAGACCCAGTACTTC
CDR3aa: CASSLGLAGVETQYF
j_gene: TRBJ2-5
abundance: -
v_gene: TRBV28
d_gene: TRBD2

CDR3nt: TGTGCCATCAGTGAGTCGACCGGGGAGGGGACCCAGTACTTC
CDR3aa: CAISESTGEGTQYF
j_gene: TRBJ2-5
abundance: -
v_gene: TRBV10-3
d_gene: TRBD2

CDR3nt: TGTGCCAGCAGCTTGGGAGACCAGGGCCATCAGCCCCAGCATTTT
CDR3aa: CASSLGDQGHQPQHF
j_gene: TRBJ1-5
abundance: -
v_gene: TRBV7-9
d_gene: -

CDR3nt: TGTGCCAGCAGCTTAGTCCCCGGGACAGGGGTCGAAAAACTGTTTTTT
CDR3aa: CASSLVPGTGVEKLFF
j_gene: TRBJ1-4
abundance: -
v_gene: TRBV7-9
d_gene: TRBD1

CDR3nt: TGCGCCAGCAGCCCACCTGGGGGGATCGTGGCCGGGGAGCTGTTTTTT
CDR3aa: CASSPPGGIVAGELFF
j_gene: TRBJ2-2
abundance: -
v_gene: TRBV5-1
d_gene: -

CDR3nt: TGTGCCAGCAGCCCTGGGACCCGTGGGGATACGCAGTATTTT
CDR3aa: CASSPGTRGDTQYF
j_gene: TRBJ2-3
abundance: -
v_gene: TRBV7-9
d_gene: -

CDR3nt: TGCGCCAGCAGCCCCGAAACCCGGGCCACTGAAGCTTTCTTT
CDR3aa: CASSPETRATEAFF
j_gene: TRBJ1-1
abundance: -
v_gene: TRBV5-1
d_gene: -

CDR3nt: TGCGCCAGTTCTCCGCCCGGGACTAGCGGGAGACGGGAGCAGTACTTC
CDR3aa: CASSPPGTSGRREQYF
j_gene: TRBJ2-7
abundance: -
v_gene: TRBV5-1
d_gene: TRBD2

CDR3nt: TGTGCCAGCTCACCACCCGGCGGCAGGGGGTCCCACGAGCAGTACTTC
CDR3aa: CASSPPGGRGSHEQYF
j_gene: TRBJ2-7
abundance: -
v_gene: TRBV18
d_gene: TRBD1

CDR3nt: TGTGCCAGCAGCTTAGCCCGCGGATTGGGCCATGGCTACACCTTC
CDR3aa: CASSLARGLGHGYTF
j_gene: TRBJ1-2
abundance: -
v_gene: TRBV7-8
d_gene: -

CDR3nt: TGTGCCAGCAGCAAGGACAGGGTGAGCTACGAGCAGTACTTC
CDR3aa: CASSKDRVSYEQYF
j_gene: TRBJ2-7
abundance: -
v_gene: TRBV7-9
d_gene: TRBD1

CDR3nt: TGCGCCAGCAGCCAGGGAGGGGGAACCTACGAGCAGTACTTC
CDR3aa: CASSQGGGTYEQYF
j_gene: TRBJ2-7
abundance: -
v_gene: TRBV5-1
d_gene: -

CDR3nt: TGTGCCAGCAGTGAGGACTCCAGGGATGAGCAGTTCTTC
CDR3aa: CASSEDSRDEQFF
j_gene: TRBJ2-1
abundance: -
v_gene: TRBV6-1
d_gene: -

CDR3nt: TGTGCCAGCAGCACCAGACAGGGGGGGGAGACCCAGTACTTC
CDR3aa: CASSTRQGGETQYF
j_gene: TRBJ2-5
abundance: once
v_gene: TRBV28
d_gene: TRBD1

CDR3nt: TGCGCCAGCAGCTCTTCATTAGGTGGCTACGAGCAGTACTTC
CDR3aa: CASSSSLGGYEQYF
j_gene: TRBJ2-7
abundance: -
v_gene: TRBV5-1
d_gene: -

CDR3nt: TGTGCCAGCAGCCAGAACAACTATGGCTACACCTTC
CDR3aa: CASSQNNYGYTF
j_gene: TRBJ1-2
abundance: -
v_gene: TRBV14
d_gene: -

CDR3nt: TGTGCCAGCATCCCCGAGGGGGGAACGAACACCGGGGAGCTGTTTTTT
CDR3aa: CASIPEGGTNTGELFF
j_gene: TRBJ2-2
abundance: -
v_gene: TRBV28
d_gene: -

CDR3nt: TGTGCCAGCCGACAAGGAATCCAGACACAGGGAACGAACTATGGCTACACCTTC
CDR3aa: CASRQGIQTQGTNYGYTF
j_gene: TRBJ1-2
abundance: -
v_gene: TRBV27
d_gene: -

CDR3nt: TGTGCCAGCAGCCCCCGGGGGTCCTACAATGAGCAGTTCTTC
CDR3aa: CASSPRGSYNEQFF
j_gene: TRBJ2-1
abundance: -
v_gene: TRBV7-2
d_gene: -

CDR3nt: TGTGCCAGCAGCCGAGCGCCCGGGACGGACACTGAAGCTTTCTTT
CDR3aa: CASSRAPGTDTEAFF
j_gene: TRBJ1-1
abundance: -
v_gene: TRBV28
d_gene: -

CDR3nt: TGTGCCAGCAGTCCCGGACAGGGCCAAGAGACCCAGTACTTC
CDR3aa: CASSPGQGQETQYF
j_gene: TRBJ2-5
abundance: -
v_gene: TRBV6-5
d_gene: TRBD1

CDR3nt: TGTGCCAGCCAACTAGCGGGAGCCGATACGCAGTATTTT
CDR3aa: CASQLAGADTQYF
j_gene: TRBJ2-3
abundance: -
v_gene: TRBV14
d_gene: TRBD2

CDR3nt: TGTGCCAGCAGTGAAGCGGCAGGGGCTAGGGGCAATCAGCCCCAGCATTTT
CDR3aa: CASSEAAGARGNQPQHF
j_gene: TRBJ1-5
abundance: once
v_gene: TRBV6-1
d_gene: -

CDR3nt: TGTGCCAGCAGCAGAACACGGTCGGATACGCAGTATTTT
CDR3aa: CASSRTRSDTQYF
j_gene: TRBJ2-3
abundance: -
v_gene: TRBV6-5
d_gene: -

CDR3nt: TGTGCCAGTAGTATAGCGGGAGGGCAGGGTGAGCAGTTCTTC
CDR3aa: CASSIAGGQGEQFF
j_gene: TRBJ2-1
abundance: -
v_gene: TRBV19
d_gene: TRBD2